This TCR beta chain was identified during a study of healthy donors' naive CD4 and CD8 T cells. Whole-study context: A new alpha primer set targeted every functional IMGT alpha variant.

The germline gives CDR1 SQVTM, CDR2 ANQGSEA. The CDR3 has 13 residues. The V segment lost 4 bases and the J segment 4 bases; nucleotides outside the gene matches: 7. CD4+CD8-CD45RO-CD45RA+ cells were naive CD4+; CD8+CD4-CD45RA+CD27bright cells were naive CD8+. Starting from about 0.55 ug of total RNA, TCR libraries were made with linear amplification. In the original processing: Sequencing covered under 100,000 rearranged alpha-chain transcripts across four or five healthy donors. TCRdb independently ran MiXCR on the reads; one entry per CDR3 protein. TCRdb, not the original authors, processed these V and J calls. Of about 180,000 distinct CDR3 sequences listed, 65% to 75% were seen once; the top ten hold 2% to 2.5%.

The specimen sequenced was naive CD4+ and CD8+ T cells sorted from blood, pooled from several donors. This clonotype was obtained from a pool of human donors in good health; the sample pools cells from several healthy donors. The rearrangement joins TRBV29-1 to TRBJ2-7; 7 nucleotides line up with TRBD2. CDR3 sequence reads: CSVVTPGGYEQYF. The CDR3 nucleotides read TGCAGCGTTGTCACCCCCGGGGGGTACGAGCAGTACTTC.